Each of the 20 T cell receptor beta chains below was sequenced from the same sample in a study of radiotherapy plus CTLA-4 blockade in lung cancer. TCRdb's copy holds only in-frame clones and misses some; the assay was immunoSEQ multiplex PCR. Of fewer than 75,000 clones detected, roughly 84% appear once; the ten largest clones hold roughly two fifths. Here the sequenced sample was peripheral blood, taken from a patient treated with radiotherapy plus ipilimumab. These receptors originate from a human donor with non-small cell lung cancer that progressed on radiotherapy plus ipilimumab.

The chain recombines TRBV11-2 with TRBJ2-7; tentative D call: TRBD2 (7 bases). Germline V CDR1 and CDR2: SGHAT, FQNNGV. The V end lost 8 bases, the J end lost 0 bases, and 17 bases lay between the germline ends. The CDR3 has 15 amino acids. The CDR3 DNA sequence: TGTGCCAGCGTCCTCAGGGGCGGGAGCTCCTACGAGCAGTACTTC. Its protein product is CASVLRGGSSYEQYF.

This chain joins TRBV29-1 and TRBJ1-5; TRBD1 aligns across 8 bases. The CDR3 extends over 15 amino acids. J lost 0 bases, V lost 5 bases, and 6 bases had no gene match. CDR1 SQVTM and CDR2 ANQGSEA come from the germline V gene. CDR3 in amino acids: CSVSDRGLSNQPQHF. In DNA form, the CDR3 reads TGCAGCGTTAGTGACAGGGGACTTAGCAATCAGCCCCAGCATTTT.

V gene TRBV7-6 combines with J gene TRBJ2-5; 11 nucleotides match TRBD2. Germline V gives CDR1 SGHVS, CDR2 FNYEAQ. The CDR3 consists of 16 residues. The V segment lost 5 bases and the J segment 5 bases; nucleotides outside the gene matches: 10. CDR3 protein: CASSVTSGSLLETQYF. CDR3 DNA sequence: TGTGCCAGCAGCGTAACTAGCGGGAGTCTTTTGGAGACCCAGTACTTC.

This chain connects TRBV7-9 to TRBJ2-1; D gene unclear. Germline V gives CDR1 SEHNR, CDR2 FQNEAQ (reference sequence). The CDR3 loop spans 14 amino acids. Trimming pared 2 bases from V and 9 bases from J, leaving 14 bases between. The CDR3 region is CASSLPGLLVEQFF. As DNA, the CDR3 is TGTGCCAGCAGCTTACCCGGTCTCCTGGTTGAGCAGTTCTTC.

The chain recombines TRBV19 with TRBJ2-5; possible D gene TRBD1, 6 bases. Germline V gene sequence: CDR1 LNHDA, CDR2 SQIVND (reference sequence). The germline V and J ends were trimmed by 3 bases and 2 bases, with 13 bases remaining between them. The CDR3 loop spans 15 amino acids. DNA for the CDR3: TGTGCCAGTAGTATCGTGGTGACAGGACAAGAGACCCAGTACTTC. The encoded protein is CASSIVVTGQETQYF.

The V and J genes are TRBV28 and TRBJ1-2; D unclear. The CDR3 consists of 12 residues. Germline CDR1 MDHEN, CDR2 SYDVKM. V was clipped by 7 bases and J by 4 bases, with 10 bases between them. CDR3 nucleotides: TGTGCCAGCAAATCCGCCCCCTATGGCTACACCTTC. Its translation: CASKSAPYGYTF.

V gene TRBV27 combines with J gene TRBJ2-7; D remains ambiguous. Trimming pared 2 bases from V and 6 bases from J, leaving 14 bases between. In germline, CDR1 is MNHEY, CDR2 SMNVEV (reference sequence). The CDR3 extends over 14 amino acids. CDR3 region: CASSLLGNQGEQYF. The CDR3 bases are TGTGCCAGCAGTTTACTGGGGAATCAAGGCGAGCAGTACTTC.

The chain carries TRBV5-1 and TRBJ1-4, with D maybe TRBD1 (5 bases). This CDR3 comprises 15 residues. V lost 4 bases, J lost 8 bases, and 18 bases lay in between. Germline V CDR1 and CDR2: SGHRS, YFSETQ. The CDR3 is CASSLAGTPGEKLFF. In DNA, the CDR3 is TGCGCCAGCAGCCTCGCAGGGACCCCCGGAGAAAAACTGTTTTTT.

The CDR3 sequence is CASSFRRDSGNTIYF. Here the CDR3 DNA reads TGTGCCAGCAGTTTTCGGCGCGACTCTGGAAACACCATATATTTT. This chain joins TRBV27 and TRBJ1-3, with D unresolved. The V end was cut by 3 bases, the J end by 0 bases, with 9 bases between. This CDR3 has 15 residues. Germline-derived CDR1 and CDR2 are MNHEY and SMNVEV (reference sequence).

The chain combines TRBV25-1 with TRBJ2-2; D possibly uses TRBD1 or TRBD2 (5 bases each). Deletions cut 6 bases from V and 0 bases from J, with 14 bases between. CDR3 length: 16 residues. Germline lookup yields CDR1 MGHDK and CDR2 SYGVNS. The DNA of the CDR3 is TGTGCCAGCAGCAATTCAGGGACGGCGAACACCGGGGAGCTGTTTTTT. Its translation is CASSNSGTANTGELFF.

J is TRBJ1-2 and V is TRBV5-8, with TRBD1 as a possible D gene (6 bases). CDR1 is SGHTS, CDR2 YDEGEE, per germline. The CDR3 is made up of 12 amino acids. V dropped 9 bases and J dropped 2 bases, with 11 bases sitting between them. The CDR3 DNA reads as TGTGCCACTTACGACAGGAACTATGGCTACACCTTC. The encoded protein is CATYDRNYGYTF.

The chain has TRBV30 and TRBJ2-2; 7 bases are a match to TRBD1. Germline-derived CDR1 and CDR2 are GTSNPN and SVGIG (reference sequence). The CDR3 spans 12 residues. V shed 5 bases and J 7 bases; nucleotides not matched to a gene: 4. CDR3 sequence reads: CAWGTGVGELFF. The CDR3 region has the DNA TGTGCCTGGGGCACAGGGGTCGGGGAGCTGTTTTTT.

V usage is TRBV5-4 and J usage is TRBJ2-1, with TRBD2 identical over 12 bases. Germline assignment: CDR1 SGHNT and CDR2 YYREEE (reference sequence). The CDR3 sequence is 13 residues long. J gave up 8 bases and V 4 bases, and 1 base lay outside the gene matches. CDR3 loop: CASSRLAGDEQFF. The CDR3 nucleotides are TGTGCCAGCAGCCGACTAGCGGGAGATGAGCAGTTCTTC.

The table lists this clone with a count of one. The J gene is TRBJ1-4, the V gene TRBV25-1, with D hard to call. The germline V gene encodes CDR1 MGHDK and CDR2 SYGVNS. The CDR3 loop spans 16 amino acids. The V gene lost 2 bases and the J gene lost 0 bases, with 10 bases spanning the gap. As DNA, the CDR3 is TGTGCCAGCAGTGAAAGGTTTACAGCAACTAATGAAAAACTGTTTTTT. Its translation is CASSERFTATNEKLFF.

This chain links TRBV6-1 with TRBJ1-5; weak D call: TRBD1 (5 bases). CDR1 is MNHNS and CDR2 is SASEGT in the germline V gene. Trimming shortened V by 6 bases and J by 0 bases, and 12 bases separated the two germline ends. CDR3 length: 15 residues. The CDR3 loop reads CASSAGKGSNQPQHF. The CDR3 DNA follows: TGTGCCAGCAGCGCAGGGAAGGGTAGCAATCAGCCCCAGCATTTT.

This clone was seen just once. The chain joins TRBV5-4 to TRBJ1-2; the match to TRBD1 covers 7 bases. Looked up from germline, CDR1 is SGHNT and CDR2 is YYREEE (reference sequence). Trimming cost V 5 bases and J 3 bases; bases outside gene matches: 7. This CDR3 region has 14 residues. CDR3 residues: CASRTGRVDYGYTF. The DNA for the CDR3 is TGTGCCAGCAGGACAGGGCGAGTGGACTATGGCTACACCTTC.

CDR3 loop: CSGGDASSTGNTIYF. The CDR3 bases are TGCAGCGGCGGGGACGCCTCTTCCACTGGAAACACCATATATTTT. The V and J genes are TRBV29-1 and TRBJ1-3; tentative D call: TRBD1 (5 bases). The CDR3 extends over 15 amino acids. Deletions cut 7 bases from V and 2 bases from J, with 18 bases between. Germline loops: CDR1 SQVTM, CDR2 ANQGSEA.

V gene TRBV7-9 combines with J gene TRBJ2-7; unclear D gene. The V end was cut by 5 bases, the J end by 3 bases, with 11 bases between. Germline CDR1 and CDR2: SEHNR and FQNEAQ (reference sequence). CDR3 size: 13 residues. CDR3 DNA sequence: TGTGCCAGCAGCGCCGATGAAAACTACGAGCAGTACGTC. Its protein is CASSADENYEQYV.

V usage is TRBV5-1 and J usage is TRBJ2-7, with a weak D call TRBD1 (6 bases). Germline-derived CDR1 and CDR2 are SGHRS and YFSETQ. CDR3 size: 15 residues. The V gene lost 0 bases and the J gene lost 2 bases, with 12 bases spanning the gap. CDR3 DNA sequence: TGCGCCAGCAGCTTGGCCCTAACAGGGACCTACGAGCAGTACTTC. It specifies CASSLALTGTYEQYF.

This chain uses TRBV19 with TRBJ2-3; the match to TRBD1 covers 10 bases. Germline values: CDR1 LNHDA, CDR2 SQIVND (reference sequence). This CDR3 has 15 amino acids. The ends lost 1 base at V and 4 bases at J; junction bases unmatched: 2. CDR3: CASSIGTGGADTQYF. Here the CDR3 DNA reads TGTGCCAGTAGTATAGGGACAGGGGGGGCAGATACGCAGTATTTT.